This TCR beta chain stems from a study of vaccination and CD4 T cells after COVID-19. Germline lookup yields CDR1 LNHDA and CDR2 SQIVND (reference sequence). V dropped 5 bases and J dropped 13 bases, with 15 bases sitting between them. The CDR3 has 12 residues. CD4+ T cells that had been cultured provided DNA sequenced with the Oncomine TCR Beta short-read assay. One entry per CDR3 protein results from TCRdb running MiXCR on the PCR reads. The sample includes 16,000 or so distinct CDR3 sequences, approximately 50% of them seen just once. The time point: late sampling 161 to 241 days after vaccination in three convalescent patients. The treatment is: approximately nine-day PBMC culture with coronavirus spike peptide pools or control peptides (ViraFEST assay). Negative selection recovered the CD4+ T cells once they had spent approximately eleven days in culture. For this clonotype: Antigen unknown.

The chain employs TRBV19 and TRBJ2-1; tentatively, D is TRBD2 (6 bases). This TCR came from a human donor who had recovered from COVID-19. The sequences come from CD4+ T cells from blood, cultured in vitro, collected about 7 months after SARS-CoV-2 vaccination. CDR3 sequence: CASSPNSGTQFF. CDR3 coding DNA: TGTGCCAGTAGTCCAAATAGCGGTACTCAGTTCTTC.